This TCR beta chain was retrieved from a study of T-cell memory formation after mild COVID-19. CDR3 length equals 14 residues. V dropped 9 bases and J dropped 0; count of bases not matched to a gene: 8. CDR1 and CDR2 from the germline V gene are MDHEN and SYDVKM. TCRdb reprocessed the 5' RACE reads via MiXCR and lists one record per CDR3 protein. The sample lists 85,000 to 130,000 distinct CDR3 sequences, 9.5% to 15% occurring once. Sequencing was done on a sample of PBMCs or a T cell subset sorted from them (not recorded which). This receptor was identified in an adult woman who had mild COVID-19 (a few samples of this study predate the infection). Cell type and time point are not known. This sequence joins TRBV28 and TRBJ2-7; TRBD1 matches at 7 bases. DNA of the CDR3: TGTGCCAGTCGTACAGGGGCGAGCTCCTACGAGCAGTACTTC. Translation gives CASRTGASSYEQYF. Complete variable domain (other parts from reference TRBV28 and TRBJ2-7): DVKVTQSSRYLVKRTGEKVFLECVQDMDHENMFWYRQDPGLGLRLIYFSYDVKMKEKGDIPEGYSVSREKKERFSLILESASTNQTSMYLCASRTGASSYEQYFGPGTRLTVT.